This T cell receptor beta chain originates from a study of CD8+ T cells in alopecia areata. It was cDNA, reverse transcribed from extracted RNA, that served as the sequencing template. Generated by immunoSEQ multiplex PCR, the TCRdb table keeps only in-frame clones and is missing some. Altogether roughly 190,000 clones are present, 45% to 75% being singletons, with the ten largest covering approximately 0.7%. Treatment of the sample: oral pan-JAK inhibitor, 5-10 mg twice daily. CDR3 length: 13 residues. Germline V gives CDR1 SGDLS, CDR2 YYNGEE. The germline V and J ends were trimmed by 4 bases and 7 bases, with 12 bases remaining between them.

The origin of this receptor is a human donor with alopecia areata. The chain couples TRBV9 to TRBJ1-5, with D perhaps TRBD1 (5 bases). The input for sequencing was CD4+ T cells sorted from blood, taken at week 4, from a patient treated with tofacitinib. DNA for the CDR3: TGTGCCAGCAGCAAGGACATTCTCCAGCCCCAGCATTTT. Its protein is CASSKDILQPQHF.